A selection of T cell receptor beta chains follows, all from one sample in a study of CD8 T cells in ankylosing spondylitis. TCRdb used MiXCR to reprocess the 5' RACE reads, holding one entry per CDR3 protein. The data show about 220,000 distinct CDR3 sequences, about 7% seen once. What was sequenced was blood, either unsorted or a sorted T cell fraction (not recorded which). The receptors originated from a male donor with ankylosing spondylitis. CDR3s include the opening cysteine and the closing phenylalanine or tryptophan. Each record gives: clone size, V gene, D gene, J gene, CDR3 DNA, CDR3 protein. A D gene is named only where the DNA matches it firmly. Not every row has a clone size; where given, it reads once, few, many or a size class.

many,TRBV11-1,TRBD2,TRBJ2-1,TGTGCCAGCAGTTCGACTACGCTCGGGACTAGCGGGATTGGTGAGCAGTTCTTC,CASSSTTLGTSGIGEQFF
many,TRBV14,.,TRBJ1-1,TGTGCCAGCAGCCAAAATCTGGCCTCTGAAGCTTTCTTT,CASSQNLASEAFF
.,TRBV4-3,.,TRBJ2-3,TGCGCCAGCAGCCTGGGGGAATACTCTAGCACAGATACGCAGTATTTT,CASSLGEYSSTDTQYF
many,TRBV7-9,.,TRBJ1-2,TGTGCCATCCCAGCTGCCTATGGCTACACCTTC,CAIPAAYGYTF
few,TRBV9,TRBD1,TRBJ2-1,TGTGCCAGCAGCTACACAGGGGGCCACTACAATGAGCAGTTCTTC,CASSYTGGHYNEQFF
many,TRBV12-3/TRBV12-4,TRBD1,TRBJ2-2,TGTGCCAGCAGCGGAGGACAGGGGAACACCGGGGAGCTGTTTTTT,CASSGGQGNTGELFF
.,TRBV19,.,TRBJ2-1,TGTGCCAGTAGGGGCACTAGTGTCCACAATGAGCAGTTCTTC,CASRGTSVHNEQFF
few,TRBV7-6,.,TRBJ2-1,TGTGCCAGCAGCGACCACGGGACTTTAGCCTACAATGAGCAGTTCTTC,CASSDHGTLAYNEQFF
many,TRBV3-1,TRBD1,TRBJ2-1,TGTGCCAGCAGCCAAGATATGGGGACAGTCTACAATGAGCAGTTCTTC,CASSQDMGTVYNEQFF
many,TRBV20-1,.,TRBJ1-2,TGCAGTGCTAGTCCGGTAACATTGGCGAGCTATGGCTACACCTTC,CSASPVTLASYGYTF
many,TRBV29-1,TRBD1,TRBJ2-7,TGCAGCGTCGGGACAGACTACGAGCAGTACTTC,CSVGTDYEQYF
.,TRBV3-1,.,TRBJ2-3,TGTGCCAGCAGCCAAAGGACGGGCGGCTGGGCGCAGTATTTT,CASSQRTGGWAQYF
many,TRBV28,TRBD2,TRBJ2-7,TGTGCCAGCAGCCTAACCGGGACTAGCGTCGGTGAGCAGTACTTC,CASSLTGTSVGEQYF
many,TRBV7-9,TRBD2,TRBJ2-5,TGTGCCAGCAGCAAGGGACTAGCGGTAGCGGGCCAAGAGACCCAGTACTTC,CASSKGLAVAGQETQYF
many,TRBV27,.,TRBJ1-2,TGTGCCAGCAGTTTATCGGGGACCCCTAACTATGGCTACACCTTC,CASSLSGTPNYGYTF
many,TRBV10-3,TRBD1,TRBJ1-4,TGTGCCATCAGTGAATATAATCCGACAGGGGGTCTTGAAAAACTGTTTTTT,CAISEYNPTGGLEKLFF
many,TRBV4-1,TRBD1,TRBJ2-7,TGCGCCAGCAGCGAAGCCGGGACAGGCACCTACGAGCAGTACTTC,CASSEAGTGTYEQYF
many,TRBV7-9,.,TRBJ2-7,TGTGCCAGCAGCGCGCCCGACGAGCAGTACTTC,CASSAPDEQYF
.,TRBV19,TRBD2,TRBJ2-7,TGTGCCAGTAGTAGCGGGAGGGCCGACTACGAGCAGTACTTC,CASSSGRADYEQYF
.,TRBV11-2,.,TRBJ2-7,TGTGCCAGCAGCTTAGACTACATCTCCTACGAGCAGTACTTC,CASSLDYISYEQYF
many,TRBV12-3/TRBV12-4,.,TRBJ1-5,TGTGCCAGCAGTTACAGGGTGGATAGCAATCAGCCCCAGCATTTT,CASSYRVDSNQPQHF
many,TRBV25-1,.,TRBJ1-1,TGTGCCAGCAGCGTACAGGTTAACACTGAAGCTTTCTTT,CASSVQVNTEAFF
many,TRBV11-2,TRBD2,TRBJ2-1,TGTGCCAGCAGCCCGGGCGCGGGGGGATATCAAAGCGATGAGCAGTTCTTC,CASSPGAGGYQSDEQFF
many,TRBV9,.,TRBJ2-7,TGTGCCAGCAGCGTAGCTCCCTTAAGCTCCTACGAGCAGTACTTC,CASSVAPLSSYEQYF
few,TRBV29-1,.,TRBJ2-7,TGCAGCGTTGGCGGAGACGAGCAGTACTTC,CSVGGDEQYF
few,TRBV6-1,.,TRBJ1-4,TGTGCCAGCCGAGGAGGGGCAAGTAATGAAAAACTGTTTTTT,CASRGGASNEKLFF
many,TRBV7-9,.,TRBJ2-1,TGTGCCAGCAGCTTAGGACGAGTCAATACGGTGCTCTTC,CASSLGRVNTVLF
.,TRBV18,TRBD1,TRBJ2-3,TGTGCCAGCTCACCCCGGACAGGAGCCCTGGGAGATACGCAGTATTTT,CASSPRTGALGDTQYF
many,TRBV20-1,.,TRBJ2-4,TGCAGTGCTAGAGAACTAGGGAGCATTCAGTACTTC,CSARELGSIQYF
.,TRBV13,.,TRBJ2-5,TGTGCCAGCAGCTTAATAAGAGAGACCCAGTACTTC,CASSLIRETQYF
many,TRBV20-1,.,TRBJ2-1,TGCAGTGTCTTACCTTTGGTGGGAGAGGTTAACAATGAGCAGTTCTTC,CSVLPLVGEVNNEQFF
few,TRBV7-6,.,TRBJ1-2,TGTGCCAGCAGCTTAGCCGGGAGTGGGAACTTTGGCTACACCTTC,CASSLAGSGNFGYTF
many,TRBV24-1,.,TRBJ1-1,TGTGCCACCAGAGACGGGAACACTGAAGCTTTCTTT,CATRDGNTEAFF
.,TRBV5-3,.,TRBJ2-5,TGTGCCATCAGCCTCCGGCTGGGCTTCGAGACCCAGTACTTC,CAISLRLGFETQYF
many,TRBV6-5,.,TRBJ1-2,TGTGCCAGCAGTTACGAGCCAGGGGTAGGGTATGGCTACACCTTC,CASSYEPGVGYGYTF
many,TRBV25-1,.,TRBJ2-7,TGTGCCTCGGGGTCCTCCTACGAGCAGTACTTC,CASGSSYEQYF
.,TRBV6-5,TRBD1,TRBJ2-7,TGTGCCAGCAGTTACGCCCGGACAGGGTCCTACGAGCAGTACTTC,CASSYARTGSYEQYF
.,TRBV5-1,.,TRBJ2-6,TGCGCCAGCAGCTTACGGCAGACCTCTGGGGCCAACGTCCTGACTTTC,CASSLRQTSGANVLTF
few,TRBV5-1,TRBD2,TRBJ2-3,TGCGCCAGCCGTCGGACTAGCGGGGGCGGGGGCACAGATACGCAGTATTTT,CASRRTSGGGGTDTQYF
many,TRBV5-1,TRBD2,TRBJ2-1,TGCGCCAGCAGCTTTAAGCGGGACCTCCGAGGTGAGCAGTTCTTC,CASSFKRDLRGEQFF
many,TRBV28,.,TRBJ1-5,TGTGCCAGCAGTACAGGAAACAATCAGCCCCAGCATTTT,CASSTGNNQPQHF
many,TRBV7-2,.,TRBJ1-1,TGTGCCAGCAGCTATGGGACGCCGGACACTGAAGCTTTCTTT,CASSYGTPDTEAFF
many,TRBV7-9,.,TRBJ1-5,TGTGCCAGCAGCGAGGACGGTAGCAATCAGCCCCAGCATTTT,CASSEDGSNQPQHF
many,TRBV4-3,TRBD1,TRBJ1-6,TGCGCCAGCAGCCGCTTGACAGGGGGCAATTCACCCCTCCACTTT,CASSRLTGGNSPLHF
many,TRBV10-3,TRBD1,TRBJ1-2,TGTGCCATCAGTGACCTTGAGGGACAGGGGATTGATGGCTACACCTTC,CAISDLEGQGIDGYTF
many,TRBV12-3/TRBV12-4,TRBD1,TRBJ1-2,TGTGCCAGCAGTCCATCCATTAGGGGGCTCGGCTATGGCTACACCTTC,CASSPSIRGLGYGYTF
many,TRBV11-2,.,TRBJ2-7,TGTGCCAGCAGCTTAGATAACGGCCTTTTAGAGCAGTACTTC,CASSLDNGLLEQYF